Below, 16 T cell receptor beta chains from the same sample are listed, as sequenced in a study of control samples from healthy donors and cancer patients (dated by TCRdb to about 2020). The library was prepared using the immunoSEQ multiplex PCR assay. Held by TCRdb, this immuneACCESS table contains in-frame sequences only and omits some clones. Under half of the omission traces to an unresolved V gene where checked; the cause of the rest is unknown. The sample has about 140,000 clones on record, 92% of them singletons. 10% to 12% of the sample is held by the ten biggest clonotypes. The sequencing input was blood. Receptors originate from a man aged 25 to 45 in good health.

The DNA of the CDR3 is TGTGCCACCAGCAGAGTAGACACCGGGGAGCTGTTTTTT. Its translation: CATSRVDTGELFF. The V and J genes are TRBV15 and TRBJ2-2; unclear D gene. CDR1 and CDR2 from the germline V gene are LNHNV and YYDKDF (reference sequence). Trimming left V 1 base short and J 3 bases short, with 3 bases between. The CDR3 is 13 amino acids. The complete variable domain, with remaining parts taken from reference TRBV15 and TRBJ2-2, reads DAMVIQNPRYQVTQFGKPVTLSCSQTLNHNVMYWYQQKSSQAPKLLFHYYDKDFNNEADTPDNFQSRRPNTSFCFLDIRSPGLGDTAMYLCATSRVDTGELFFGEGSRLTVL.

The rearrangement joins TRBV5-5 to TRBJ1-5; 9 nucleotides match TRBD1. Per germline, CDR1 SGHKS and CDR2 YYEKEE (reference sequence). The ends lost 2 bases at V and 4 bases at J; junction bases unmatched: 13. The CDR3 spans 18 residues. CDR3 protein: CASSFGGGQGGFNQPQHF. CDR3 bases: TGTGCCAGCAGCTTCGGAGGGGGACAGGGAGGTTTTAATCAGCCCCAGCATTTT. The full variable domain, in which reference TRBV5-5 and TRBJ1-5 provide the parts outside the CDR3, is DAGVTQSPTHLIKTRGQQVTLRCSPISGHKSVSWYQQVLGQGPQFIFQYYEKEERGRGNFPDRFSARQFPNYSSELNVNALLLGDSALYLCASSFGGGQGGFNQPQHFGDGTRLSIL.

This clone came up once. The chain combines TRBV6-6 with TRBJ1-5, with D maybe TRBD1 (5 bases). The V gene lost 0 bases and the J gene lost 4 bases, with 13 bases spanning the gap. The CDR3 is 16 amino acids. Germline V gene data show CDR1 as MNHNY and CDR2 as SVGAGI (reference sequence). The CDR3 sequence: CASSYSSGRENQPQHF. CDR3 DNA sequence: TGTGCCAGCAGTTACTCGAGCGGCAGGGAAAATCAGCCCCAGCATTTT.

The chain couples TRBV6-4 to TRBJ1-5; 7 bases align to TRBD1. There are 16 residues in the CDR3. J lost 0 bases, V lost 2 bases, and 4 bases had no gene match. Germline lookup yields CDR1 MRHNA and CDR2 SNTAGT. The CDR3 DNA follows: TGTGCCAGCAGTGACGATACAGGGGATAGCAATCAGCCCCAGCATTTT. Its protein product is CASSDDTGDSNQPQHF.

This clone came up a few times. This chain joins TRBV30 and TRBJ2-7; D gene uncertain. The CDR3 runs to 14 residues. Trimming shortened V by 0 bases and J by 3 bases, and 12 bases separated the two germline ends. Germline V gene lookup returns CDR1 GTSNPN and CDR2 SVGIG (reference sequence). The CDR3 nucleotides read TGTGCCTGGAGTGTACAAGGACCCCACTACGAGCAGTACTTC. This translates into CAWSVQGPHYEQYF.

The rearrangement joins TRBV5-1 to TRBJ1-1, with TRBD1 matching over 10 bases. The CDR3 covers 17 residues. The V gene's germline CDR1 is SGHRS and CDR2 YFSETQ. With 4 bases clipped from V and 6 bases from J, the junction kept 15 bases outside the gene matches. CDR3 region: CASSRFSWDRGLSEAFF. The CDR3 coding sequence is TGCGCCAGCAGCCGGTTCAGTTGGGACAGGGGACTTTCTGAAGCTTTCTTT.

CDR3 protein: CASSVLLQTDNYSNQPQHF. The DNA for the CDR3 is TGTGCCAGCAGCGTACTCCTTCAGACCGACAACTATAGCAATCAGCCCCAGCATTTT. The rearrangement links TRBV28 to TRBJ1-5; no clear D. This CDR3 is 19 amino acids long. The V gene's germline CDR1 is MDHEN and CDR2 SYDVKM. Trimming left V 6 bases short and J 0 bases short, with 24 bases between.

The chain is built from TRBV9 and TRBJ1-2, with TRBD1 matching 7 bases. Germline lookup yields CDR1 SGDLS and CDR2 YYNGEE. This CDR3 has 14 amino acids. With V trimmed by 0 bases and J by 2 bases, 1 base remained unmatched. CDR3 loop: CASSVAQGNYGYTF. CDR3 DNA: TGTGCCAGCAGCGTAGCACAGGGGAACTATGGCTACACCTTC. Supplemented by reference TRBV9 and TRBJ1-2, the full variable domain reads DSGVTQTPKHLITATGQRVTLRCSPRSGDLSVYWYQQSLDQGLQFLIQYYNGEERAKGNILERFSAQQFPDLHSELNLSSLELGDSALYFCASSVAQGNYGYTFGSGTRLTVV.

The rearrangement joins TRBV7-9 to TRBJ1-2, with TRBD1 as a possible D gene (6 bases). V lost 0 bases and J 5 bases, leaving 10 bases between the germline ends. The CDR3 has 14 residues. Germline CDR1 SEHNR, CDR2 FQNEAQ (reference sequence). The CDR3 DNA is TGTGCCAGCAGCTTAGCGGGGGGCGGATATGGCTACACCTTC. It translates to CASSLAGGGYGYTF.

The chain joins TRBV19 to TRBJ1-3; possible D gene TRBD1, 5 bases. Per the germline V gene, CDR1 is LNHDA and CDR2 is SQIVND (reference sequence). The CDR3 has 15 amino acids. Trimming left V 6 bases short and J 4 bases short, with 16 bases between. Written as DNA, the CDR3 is TGTGCCAGTAGCGTGGGCAGGGTGAAAGGAAACACCATATATTTT. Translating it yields CASSVGRVKGNTIYF.

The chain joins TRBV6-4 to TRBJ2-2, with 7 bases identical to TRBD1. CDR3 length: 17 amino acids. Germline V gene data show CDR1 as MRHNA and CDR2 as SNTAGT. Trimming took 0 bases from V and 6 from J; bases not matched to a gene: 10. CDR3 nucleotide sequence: TGTGCCAGCAGTGACTCTTCGAGGACAGGTCTTTCCGGGGAGCTGTTTTTT. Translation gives CASSDSSRTGLSGELFF.

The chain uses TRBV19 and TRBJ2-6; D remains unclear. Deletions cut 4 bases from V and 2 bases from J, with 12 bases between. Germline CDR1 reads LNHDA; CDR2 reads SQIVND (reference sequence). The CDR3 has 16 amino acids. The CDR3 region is CASSSQMVTGANVLTF. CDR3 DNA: TGTGCCAGTAGTAGTCAGATGGTAACTGGGGCCAACGTCCTGACTTTC.

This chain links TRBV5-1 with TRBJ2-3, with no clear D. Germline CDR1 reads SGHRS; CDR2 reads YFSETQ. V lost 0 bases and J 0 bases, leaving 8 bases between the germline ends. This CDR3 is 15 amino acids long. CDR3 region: CASSLGEYSTDTQYF. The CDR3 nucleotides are TGCGCCAGCAGCTTGGGAGAATATAGCACAGATACGCAGTATTTT.

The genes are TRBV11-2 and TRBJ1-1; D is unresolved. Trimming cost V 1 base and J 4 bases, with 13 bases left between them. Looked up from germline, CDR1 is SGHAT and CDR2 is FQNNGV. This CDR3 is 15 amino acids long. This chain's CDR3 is CASSLVFAGGTEAFF. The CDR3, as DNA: TGTGCCAGCAGCTTAGTTTTCGCAGGAGGCACTGAAGCTTTCTTT.

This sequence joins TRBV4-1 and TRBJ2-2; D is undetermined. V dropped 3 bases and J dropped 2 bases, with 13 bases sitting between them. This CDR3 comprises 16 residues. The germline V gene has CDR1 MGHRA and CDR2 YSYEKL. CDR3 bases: TGCGCCAGCAGCCAGGGGATTTTCATTAACACCGGGGAGCTGTTTTTT. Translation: CASSQGIFINTGELFF.

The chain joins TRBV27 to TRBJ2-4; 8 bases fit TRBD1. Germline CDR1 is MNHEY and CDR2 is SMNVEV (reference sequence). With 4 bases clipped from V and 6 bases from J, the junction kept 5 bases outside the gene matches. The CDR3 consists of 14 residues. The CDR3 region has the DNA TGTGCCAGCAGTTCTCGACAGGGGATAAACATTCAGTACTTC. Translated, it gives CASSSRQGINIQYF.